Below, 17 T cell receptor beta chains from the same sample are listed, as sequenced in a study of identical twins. Using its own MiXCR run on the 5' RACE reads, TCRdb lists one record per CDR3 protein. The repertoire holds roughly 260,000 distinct CDR3 sequences, with approximately 7.3% as singletons. The same sample was also studied in work on yellow fever vaccine responses in identical twins.

The sequenced material came from CD8+ T cells sorted from blood. The receptors derive from a woman between 18 and 29 years old in good health.

The chain is built from TRBV19 and TRBJ1-1; maybe TRBD1 (6 bases). Looked up from germline, CDR1 is LNHDA and CDR2 is SQIVND (reference sequence). This CDR3 contains 13 residues. The germline V and J ends were trimmed by 3 bases and 5 bases, with 10 bases remaining between them. As DNA, the CDR3 is TGTGCCAGTAGTATGGGTAGGGGGACTGAAGCTTTCTTT. Amino acid sequence: CASSMGRGTEAFF.

The chain recombines TRBV20-1 with TRBJ1-4, with 8 bases lining up with TRBD1. V shed 5 bases and J 8 bases; nucleotides not matched to a gene: 10. This CDR3 comprises 14 residues. Germline CDR1 and CDR2: DFQATT and SNEGSKA (reference sequence). The CDR3 DNA reads TGCAGTGCTTTCACCGGGACAGGAGTGGAAAAACTGTTTTTT. Protein product: CSAFTGTGVEKLFF.

There are a few counts of this clonotype. The V and J genes are TRBV19 and TRBJ2-6; D not certain. The CDR3 sequence is 11 residues long. CDR1 is LNHDA, CDR2 SQIVND, per germline (reference sequence). V gave up 7 bases and J gave up 6 bases, with 4 bases separating them. Written as DNA, the CDR3 is TGTGCCAGTAACAAGGCCAACGTCCTGACTTTC. The encoded protein is CASNKANVLTF.

This clonotype was counted a few times. J is TRBJ2-7 and V is TRBV5-1; D could derive from TRBD1 or TRBD2 (5 bases each). CDR1 and CDR2 (germline): SGHRS, YFSETQ. Trimming took 4 bases from V and 4 from J, leaving 15 bases between them. The CDR3 totals 14 residues. This CDR3 reads CASSIGTGFYEQYF. CDR3 DNA: TGCGCCAGCAGCATCGGGACGGGGTTTTACGAGCAGTACTTC. Full variable domain (missing parts from reference TRBV5-1 and TRBJ2-7): KAGVTQTPRYLIKTRGQQVTLSCSPISGHRSVSWYQQTPGQGLQFLFEYFSETQRNKGNFPGRFSGRQFSNSRSEMNVSTLELGDSALYLCASSIGTGFYEQYFGPGTRLTVT.

Ten or more counts support this clonotype. The chain carries TRBV6-1 and TRBJ1-5; 8 bases are shared with TRBD1. Germline CDR1 is MNHNS and CDR2 is SASEGT. The V segment lost 8 bases and the J segment 6 bases; nucleotides outside the gene matches: 6. The CDR3 has 13 residues. CDR3 protein: CASRQGFAQPQHF. The CDR3 DNA reads as TGTGCCAGCCGACAGGGGTTTGCTCAGCCCCAGCATTTT.

The gene calls are TRBV15 and TRBJ2-7; TRBD1 is a possible D gene (6 bases). The CDR3 length is 13 residues. V was trimmed by 0 bases and J by 6 bases, leaving 9 bases between them. From germline, CDR1 is LNHNV and CDR2 YYDKDF (reference sequence). The CDR3 nucleotides are TGTGCCACCAGCAGAGACACAGGGTCCGAGCAGTACGTC. Translated: CATSRDTGSEQYV.

This sequence joins TRBV6-4 and TRBJ2-2; D ambiguous. The CDR3 covers 13 residues. Germline lookup yields CDR1 MRHNA and CDR2 SNTAGT. Deletions cut 4 bases from V and 4 bases from J, with 7 bases between. The CDR3 protein is CASSAHTTGELFF. CDR3 nucleotide sequence: TGTGCCAGCAGTGCTCACACCACCGGGGAGCTGTTTTTT.

This clonotype came up a few times. The chain recombines TRBV2 with TRBJ2-2; D not certain. Per the germline V gene, CDR1 is SNHLY and CDR2 is FYNNEI. The CDR3 contains 14 residues. V dropped 0 bases and J dropped 5 bases, with 7 bases sitting between them. CDR3 nucleotides: TGTGCCAGCAGTGAAGCGCAGAGAACCGGGGAGCTGTTTTTT. Protein: CASSEAQRTGELFF.

The chain uses TRBV28 and TRBJ1-1; maybe TRBD1 (5 bases). The germline V gene encodes CDR1 MDHEN and CDR2 SYDVKM. V lost 3 bases and J lost 0, with 11 bases in between. The CDR3 spans 15 residues. The CDR3 loop reads CASSLGTALNTEAFF. CDR3 sequence (DNA): TGTGCCAGCAGTTTGGGGACTGCCCTGAACACTGAAGCTTTCTTT.

This clonotype showed up many times. V is TRBV7-9 and J is TRBJ2-5; the match to TRBD1 covers 7 bases. The CDR3 is 17 amino acids. CDR1 and CDR2 from the germline V gene are SEHNR and FQNEAQ (reference sequence). Trimming took 5 bases from V and 2 from J; bases not matched to a gene: 14. The CDR3 protein is CASSPPEPGQVQETQYF. CDR3 DNA: TGTGCCAGCAGCCCTCCCGAACCAGGACAGGTACAAGAGACCCAGTACTTC.

Many counts were recorded for this clonotype. The chain is built from TRBV4-2 and TRBJ2-1, with D possibly being TRBD1 (6 bases). The germline V and J ends were trimmed by 0 bases and 7 bases, with 10 bases remaining between them. The CDR3 is 14 amino acids. Germline loops: CDR1 LGHNA, CDR2 YNFKEQ. The CDR3 DNA follows: TGTGCCAGCAGCCAAGAGGGGGCGAAAAATGAGCAGTTCTTC. It yields the protein CASSQEGAKNEQFF.

This clonotype was observed at least ten times. The gene calls are TRBV12-3 or TRBV12-4 and TRBJ2-2; D unresolved. V lost 1 base and J lost 1, with 16 bases in between. CDR3 length equals 18 residues. CDR3 amino acids: CASSLVMSGSGNTGELFF. The CDR3 DNA reads TGTGCCAGCAGTTTAGTTATGTCCGGTTCGGGGAACACCGGGGAGCTGTTTTTT.

This clonotype was detected a few times. The chain has TRBV7-2 and TRBJ1-1; a weak D match, TRBD1 (6 bases). Germline CDR1 is SGHTA and CDR2 is FQGNSA. Trimming pared 4 bases from V and 2 bases from J, leaving 8 bases between. The CDR3 is made up of 13 amino acids. The CDR3 loop reads CASSWGHNTEAFF. CDR3 sequence (DNA): TGTGCCAGCAGCTGGGGACACAACACTGAAGCTTTCTTT.

In this sample, this clonotype turned up a few times. The V gene is TRBV2, the J gene TRBJ2-1; D perhaps matches TRBD2 (6 bases). This CDR3 is 12 amino acids long. CDR1 is SNHLY, CDR2 FYNNEI, per germline. V lost 10 bases and J lost 5, with 12 bases in between. CDR3 sequence reads: CATGDLNNEQFF. The CDR3 DNA is TGTGCCACGGGGGACCTTAACAATGAGCAGTTCTTC.

There are many counts of this clonotype. The chain carries TRBV28 and TRBJ2-1, with TRBD2 matching 8 bases. The CDR3 has 12 residues. J was trimmed by 9 bases and V by 7 bases; bases with no gene match: 5. The V gene's germline CDR1 is MDHEN and CDR2 SYDVKM. Here the CDR3 reads CASNPGGFEQFF. The CDR3 bases are TGTGCCAGCAACCCGGGGGGGTTTGAGCAGTTCTTC.

The V gene is TRBV7-9, the J gene TRBJ2-3, with 10 bases aligning to TRBD2. Trimming took 2 bases from V and 1 from J; bases not matched to a gene: 6. Germline CDR1 SEHNR, CDR2 FQNEAQ (reference sequence). The CDR3 spans 17 residues. Written as DNA, the CDR3 is TGTGCCAGCAGCTTACGTTACGGGACTAGCGGCACAGATACGCAGTATTTT. It codes for CASSLRYGTSGTDTQYF. Complete variable domain (other parts from reference TRBV7-9 and TRBJ2-3): DTGVSQNPRHKITKRGQNVTFRCDPISEHNRLYWYRQTLGQGPEFLTYFQNEAQLEKSRLLSDRFSAERPKGSFSTLEIQRTEQGDSAMYLCASSLRYGTSGTDTQYFGPGTRLTVL.

The CDR3 loop is CASSVTSGYSSYNEQFF. The DNA for the CDR3 is TGTGCCAGCAGTGTGACTAGCGGGTATAGCTCCTACAATGAGCAGTTCTTC. The chain joins TRBV7-6 to TRBJ2-1; 10 nucleotides match TRBD2. The CDR3 is 17 residues long. The germline CDR1 and CDR2 sequences are SGHVS and FNYEAQ. V was pared by 6 bases and J by 0 bases, with 8 bases of the junction left unmatched.